These 30 T cell receptor beta chains originate from one sample sequenced in a study of blood T cell repertoires in COVID-19. The data were produced by immunoSEQ multiplex PCR, yet TCRdb's version contains in-frame clones alone and is incomplete. The data contain about 220,000 clones, approximately 90% of them singletons. Sequencing was performed on peripheral blood. The receptors come from a woman aged 45-60 years with COVID-19, enrolled during active disease.

The V call is TRBV3-1 (or the pseudogene TRBV3-2), the J call TRBJ1-2; D uncertain. The CDR3 is made up of 13 amino acids. Germline CDR1 reads LGHDT; CDR2 reads YNNKEL (reference sequence). With 2 bases removed from V and 4 bases from J, the gap between germline ends came to 8 bases. CDR3 nucleotide sequence: TGTGCCAGCAGCCAAAAGGAGTCCTATGGCTACACCTTC. This codes for CASSQKESYGYTF.

The genes are TRBV12-5 and TRBJ1-1; D is perhaps TRBD1 (6 bases). CDR1 LGHNT and CDR2 FRNRAP come from the germline V gene. The CDR3 is 18 residues long. Trimming removed 2 bases from V and 5 bases from J, with 24 bases in between. The CDR3 DNA reads as TGTGCTAGTGGTTTGAGGGTTGGGGGGGCGCAAAAGGTGACTGAAGCTTTCTTT. Amino acids: CASGLRVGGAQKVTEAFF.

The chain employs TRBV14 and TRBJ2-2; 10 nucleotides agree with TRBD1. The J segment lost 4 bases and the V segment lost 3 bases, leaving 11 bases of the junction unmatched. The CDR3 is 18 residues long. Germline assignment: CDR1 SGHDN and CDR2 FVKESK. The CDR3 sequence is CASSQPEPGQGSTGELFF. The CDR3 DNA is TGTGCCAGCAGCCAGCCTGAGCCGGGACAGGGGAGCACCGGGGAGCTGTTTTTT.

The chain is built from TRBV4-1 and TRBJ2-2; weak D call: TRBD1 (6 bases). The CDR3 sequence is 16 residues long. The germline CDR1 and CDR2 sequences are MGHRA and YSYEKL. V was clipped by 1 base and J by 6 bases, with 15 bases between them. Here the CDR3 reads CASSQGGGIQAGELFF. The CDR3 bases are TGCGCCAGCAGCCAAGGAGGGGGTATACAGGCCGGGGAGCTGTTTTTT.

This clone was recorded only once. The chain uses TRBV6-6 and TRBJ1-6; possible D gene TRBD1, 6 bases. V dropped 1 base and J dropped 7 bases, with 11 bases sitting between them. This CDR3 contains 15 residues. Looked up from germline, CDR1 is MNHNY and CDR2 is SVGAGI (reference sequence). The CDR3 nucleotides read TGTGCCAGCAGTTACTTGGTAGGACAGAATTCACCCCTCCACTTT. Translated: CASSYLVGQNSPLHF.

The chain couples TRBV28 to TRBJ2-5; TRBD1 might be the D (5 bases). CDR3 length: 14 residues. The V end lost 3 bases, the J end lost 4 bases, and 12 bases lay between the germline ends. Germline V gives CDR1 MDHEN, CDR2 SYDVKM. CDR3 in amino acids: CASSFGAGLETQYF. The CDR3 nucleotides read TGTGCCAGCAGTTTTGGGGCAGGGCTAGAGACCCAGTACTTC.

Here the CDR3 reads CATSRRGNYGYTF. DNA of the CDR3: TGTGCCACCAGCAGACGGGGGAACTATGGCTACACCTTC. This chain connects TRBV15 to TRBJ1-2, with D possibly matching TRBD1 (5 bases). Per the germline V gene, CDR1 is LNHNV and CDR2 is YYDKDF (reference sequence). V was trimmed by 2 bases and J by 2 bases, leaving 6 bases between them. CDR3 length: 13 amino acids.

The V call is TRBV12-3 or TRBV12-4, the J call TRBJ1-6; the D is unclear. CDR3 length: 13 amino acids. Trimming left V 1 base short and J 9 bases short, with 7 bases between. The CDR3 region is CASSLEILSPLHF. Written as DNA, the CDR3 is TGTGCCAGCAGTTTAGAGATACTTTCACCCCTCCACTTT.

This clone was counted between two and nine times. The chain links TRBV12-5 to TRBJ1-2, with 8 positions matching TRBD1. Unmatched junction bases numbered 8, after V lost 6 bases and J lost 5 bases. The length of the CDR3 is 14 residues. Germline V gene data show CDR1 as LGHNT and CDR2 as FRNRAP. The CDR3 nucleotides read TGTGCTAGTGGCAAGAGACAGGGGAGATATGGCTACACCTTC. It specifies CASGKRQGRYGYTF.

The genes are TRBV19 and TRBJ2-6, with D unclear. Germline CDR1 is LNHDA and CDR2 is SQIVND (reference sequence). The length of the CDR3 is 15 residues. V was pared by 7 bases and J by 2 bases, with 12 bases between. The CDR3: CASKESLAGANVLTF. CDR3 bases: TGTGCCAGTAAAGAGTCCCTCGCTGGGGCCAACGTCCTGACTTTC.

This clone was observed once. CDR3 nucleotide sequence: TGTGCCAGTACCCTAGGATCCGGGTACGGTGAAAAACTGTTTTTT. Amino acids: CASTLGSGYGEKLFF. J is TRBJ1-4 and V is TRBV19, with D hard to call. Trimming stripped 7 bases from V and 7 bases from J, with 19 bases between. This CDR3 region has 15 residues. In germline, CDR1 is LNHDA, CDR2 SQIVND (reference sequence).

The CDR3 spells CASSQDRRTEAFF. The DNA for the CDR3 is TGTGCCAGCAGCCAAGATCGGAGGACTGAAGCTTTCTTT. This chain joins TRBV14 and TRBJ1-1, with D uncertain. V was cut by 0 bases and J by 5 bases, with 7 bases left in between. The CDR3 sequence is 13 residues long. The germline V gene has CDR1 SGHDN and CDR2 FVKESK.

J is TRBJ1-5 and V is TRBV3-1 (or the pseudogene TRBV3-2); 7 bases line up with TRBD1. Per the germline V gene, CDR1 is LGHDT and CDR2 is YNNKEL (reference sequence). The CDR3 has 13 amino acids. Trimming removed 3 bases from V and 5 bases from J; junction bases left unmatched: 1. Here the CDR3 DNA reads TGTGCCAGCAGCCAGACAGGGTATCAGCCCCAGCATTTT. The encoded protein is CASSQTGYQPQHF.

The chain combines TRBV7-9 with TRBJ2-3; 8 bases match TRBD2. The V and J ends lost 4 bases and 1 base, in that order; junction bases with no gene match: 4. Germline V gene data show CDR1 as SEHNR and CDR2 as FQNEAQ (reference sequence). This CDR3 has 15 amino acids. The CDR3 loop is CASSSGLAGTDTQYF. Written as DNA, the CDR3 is TGTGCCAGCAGCTCAGGACTAGCTGGCACAGATACGCAGTATTTT. Combining the CDR3 with reference TRBV7-9 and TRBJ2-3 gives the whole variable domain DTGVSQNPRHKITKRGQNVTFRCDPISEHNRLYWYRQTLGQGPEFLTYFQNEAQLEKSRLLSDRFSAERPKGSFSTLEIQRTEQGDSAMYLCASSSGLAGTDTQYFGPGTRLTVL.

In this sample, this clone turned up once. This chain uses TRBV5-1 with TRBJ1-1; tentative D call: TRBD1 (6 bases). The V gene's germline CDR1 is SGHRS and CDR2 YFSETQ. This CDR3 contains 14 residues. The ends were cut back, 3 bases at V and 3 bases at J, with 12 bases in the middle. CDR3 DNA: TGCGCCAGCAGCTCATCACAGGGTGACACTGAAGCTTTCTTT. Its protein product is CASSSSQGDTEAFF.

The chain has TRBV2 and TRBJ1-2; a possible D gene is TRBD1 (5 bases). The CDR3 sequence is 14 residues long. Germline V lookup: CDR1 SNHLY, CDR2 FYNNEI. Trimming pared 4 bases from V and 4 bases from J, leaving 13 bases between. CDR3 sequence (DNA): TGTGCCAGCAGTGCCTCGACAGTTATCTATGGCTACACCTTC. Translated, it gives CASSASTVIYGYTF.

The chain carries TRBV10-3 and TRBJ2-3; D not certain. The CDR3 is 14 amino acids. CDR1 ENHRY and CDR2 SYGVKD come from the germline V gene. Trimming stripped 3 bases from V and 0 bases from J, with 7 bases between. CDR3 sequence: CAISDGTSTDTQYF. The CDR3 DNA reads TGTGCCATCAGTGACGGTACTAGCACAGATACGCAGTATTTT.

This clone was seen once. J is TRBJ2-7 and V is TRBV29-1, with a tentative D call TRBD1 (6 bases). The CDR3 covers 12 residues. The ends were cut back, 1 base at V and 3 bases at J, with 7 bases in the middle. Germline V CDR1 and CDR2: SQVTM, ANQGSEA. CDR3 region: CSVEVGGYEQYF. Written as DNA, the CDR3 is TGCAGCGTTGAAGTAGGGGGCTACGAGCAGTACTTC.

The J gene is TRBJ1-1, the V gene TRBV27; D not certain. The V and J ends lost 6 bases and 1 base respectively, with 6 bases between them. CDR3 length equals 12 residues. Per germline, CDR1 MNHEY and CDR2 SMNVEV (reference sequence). CDR3 DNA sequence: TGTGCCAGCAGAGGAGGGAACACTGAAGCTTTCTTT. Encoded protein: CASRGGNTEAFF.

The chain links TRBV28 to TRBJ1-2; D unresolved. Germline CDR1 is MDHEN and CDR2 is SYDVKM. Between the trimmed V and J ends, which lost 5 bases and 9 bases, there was a span of 13 bases. The CDR3 is made up of 12 amino acids. CDR3: CASSLTPTSYTF. The CDR3, as DNA: TGTGCCAGCAGTCTCACCCCGACAAGCTACACCTTC.

This chain joins TRBV6-2 or TRBV6-3 and TRBJ2-7; no clear D. Germline V gives CDR1 MNHEY, CDR2 SVGEGT. The germline V and J ends were trimmed by 6 bases and 4 bases, with 10 bases remaining between them. The CDR3 sequence is 12 residues long. CDR3 loop: CASSPTGYEQYF. The DNA of the CDR3 is TGTGCCAGCAGCCCCACGGGTTACGAGCAGTACTTC.

The V and J genes are TRBV6-6 and TRBJ2-1; TRBD1 might be the D (5 bases). The CDR3 has 19 residues. Germline CDR1 MNHNY, CDR2 SVGAGI (reference sequence). The germline V and J ends were trimmed by 5 bases and 2 bases, with 25 bases remaining between them. CDR3 in DNA: TGTGCCAGCAGTCAGGGCTCAACACAAAGGGGCGGCCCCTACAATGAGCAGTTCTTC. Its protein product is CASSQGSTQRGGPYNEQFF.

DNA for the CDR3: TGTGCCAGCAGTTACTCAGGCGGGTTTGGCTACACCTTC. Amino acid sequence: CASSYSGGFGYTF. The gene calls are TRBV6-5 and TRBJ1-2; D remains unclear. This CDR3 region has 13 residues. Germline CDR1 is MNHEY and CDR2 is SVGAGI. V was trimmed by 0 bases and J by 7 bases, leaving 9 bases between them.

This rearrangement joins TRBV19 to TRBJ2-5; TRBD2 is a possible D gene (6 bases). The CDR3 length is 15 residues. V was trimmed by 3 bases and J by 3 bases, leaving 14 bases between them. Germline V CDR1 and CDR2: LNHDA, SQIVND (reference sequence). The CDR3 loop is CASSITPGGKETQYF. The DNA for the CDR3 is TGTGCCAGTAGTATCACCCCGGGCGGGAAAGAGACCCAGTACTTC.

The J gene is TRBJ2-7, the V gene TRBV10-3, with 13 bases matching TRBD2. The CDR3 sequence is 16 residues long. The germline V gene encodes CDR1 ENHRY and CDR2 SYGVKD. Losses at the gene ends were 4 bases for V and 0 bases for J; bases not matched to a gene: 3. The CDR3 loop is CAISVGLAGDSYEQYF. CDR3 DNA sequence: TGTGCCATCAGTGTAGGACTAGCGGGGGACTCCTACGAGCAGTACTTC.

This chain joins TRBV28 and TRBJ2-7; D is uncertain. This CDR3 has 14 residues. V gave up 7 bases and J gave up 0 bases, with 13 bases separating them. Germline CDR1 and CDR2: MDHEN and SYDVKM. The CDR3: CASNHRWSSYEQYV. CDR3 nucleotides: TGTGCCAGCAATCATCGATGGAGCTCCTACGAGCAGTACGTC.

The CDR3 reads CASSFEGQPYQETQYF. The CDR3 DNA sequence: TGCGCCAGCAGCTTTGAGGGTCAGCCCTACCAAGAGACCCAGTACTTC. The chain recombines TRBV5-1 with TRBJ2-5; possibly TRBD2 for D (5 bases). Germline V gives CDR1 SGHRS, CDR2 YFSETQ. The CDR3 has 16 amino acids. The V end lost 2 bases, the J end lost 0 bases, and 14 bases lay between the germline ends.

This clone appeared a single time. The chain uses TRBV19 and TRBJ2-3, with 10 bases aligning to TRBD1. The junction had 6 bases not matched to a gene; V was cut back by 6 bases and J by 3 bases. The CDR3 covers 15 residues. Germline CDR1 reads LNHDA; CDR2 reads SQIVND (reference sequence). CDR3 residues: CASSLTGGGTDTQYF. Here the CDR3 DNA reads TGTGCCAGTAGCCTGACAGGGGGCGGGACAGATACGCAGTATTTT.

CDR3 coding DNA: TGTGCCAGCAGCCAAGGATTTATAGTTGGGACAAATAATTCACCCCTCCACTTT. This gives the protein CASSQGFIVGTNNSPLHF. The rearrangement uses TRBV3-1 (or the pseudogene TRBV3-2) and TRBJ1-6; D is possibly TRBD1 (6 bases). The V and J ends lost 1 base and 5 bases respectively, with 18 bases between them. This CDR3 comprises 18 residues. Germline values: CDR1 LGHDT, CDR2 YNNKEL (reference sequence).

V usage is TRBV6-5 and J usage is TRBJ1-5, with D uncertain. Germline loops: CDR1 MNHEY, CDR2 SVGAGI. Trimming left V 8 bases short and J 0 bases short, with 11 bases between. The CDR3 is 14 amino acids. CDR3 amino acids: CASEKLNSNQPQHF. Written as DNA, the CDR3 is TGTGCCAGCGAAAAACTCAATAGCAATCAGCCCCAGCATTTT.